The source of this T cell receptor (beta chain) is a study of OX40 agonist ivuxolimab in advanced cancers. Study overall: Past anti-PD-1, anti-PD-L1 or anti-CTLA-4 therapy was accepted, and 40% to 50% had received some. A partial response was reached by three patients: one with hepatocellular carcinoma and two with cutaneous melanoma. Study results and caveats: CD4+ and CD8+ T cells in blood underwent clonal expansion by week 6 at 0.1 to 3.0 mg/kg. There were also nonresponders showing low normalized T-cell clonal expansion.

The data were produced by immunoSEQ multiplex PCR, yet TCRdb's version contains in-frame clones alone and is incomplete. The sample carries almost 65,000 clones, roughly 80% recorded once. Turning to this clone: The antigen is not known.

The J segment lost 5 bases and the V segment lost 3 bases, leaving 7 bases of the junction unmatched. Germline V lookup: CDR1 SGHRS, CDR2 YFSETQ. The CDR3 is 16 amino acids. The sequence was obtained from an adult with an advanced solid tumor such as melanoma, head and neck, liver or kidney cancer. The sample consisted of CD4+ or CD8+ T cells sorted from blood, taken in a trial of the OX40 agonist ivuxolimab. The J gene is TRBJ2-1, the V gene TRBV5-1; 11 nucleotides agree with TRBD2. This chain's CDR3 is CASSWTGTSGHNEQFF. CDR3 sequence (DNA): TGCGCCAGCAGCTGGACCGGGACTAGCGGACACAATGAGCAGTTCTTC.